The entry below describes one T cell receptor beta chain. This sample was included in a study of cytomegalovirus exposure and HLA in healthy donors. Primers included in the PCR were 60 Vbeta and 13 Jbeta primers. Sequenced by immunoSEQ multiplex PCR; TCRdb stores in-frame clones only, minus some. The table includes roughly 190,000 clones, more than 65% detected once. Losses at the gene ends were 0 bases for V and 6 bases for J; bases not matched to a gene: 6. CDR1 SGHRS and CDR2 YFSETQ come from the germline V gene. The CDR3 has 15 amino acids. The receptor comes from a female donor in good health and CMV-seronegative. Sequenced: PBMCs. V is TRBV5-1 and J is TRBJ1-5, with TRBD1 identical over 7 bases. In DNA, the CDR3 is TGCGCCAGCAGCTTGGAGGTAGGGGGCGGTCAGCCCCAGCATTTT. This gives the protein CASSLEVGGGQPQHF.